These 27 T cell receptor beta chains were sequenced from one sample in a study of tumor-infiltrating lymphocytes in glioblastoma multiforme. Three nested ARM-PCR rounds with V-beta and C-beta primers built TCRB libraries. In TCRdb, the multiplex PCR reads were re-called with MiXCR into one record per CDR3 protein. This sample carries 8,500 to 9,500 distinct CDR3 sequences, 74% of them seen once, and the ten largest clones take approximately 80%. Material for sequencing was brain tumor tissue. The receptors originated from a male donor with glioblastoma.

CDR3 nucleotide sequence: TGCGCCAGCAGCCAAGATACATCACAGGGGGCGGGGGAGCAGTACTTC. The encoded protein is CASSQDTSQGAGEQYF. This chain connects TRBV4-3 to TRBJ2-7; 9 bases fit TRBD1. There are 16 residues in the CDR3. The V and J ends lost 0 bases and 7 bases, in that order; junction bases with no gene match: 10. The germline V gene has CDR1 LGHNA and CDR2 YSLEER.

Comments on this clonotype: An end of the junction differs from the germline gene, which may be a read error. This chain connects TRBV29-1 to TRBJ2-1; 9 bases are shared with TRBD1. The CDR3 has 14 amino acids. Germline loops: CDR1 SQVTM, CDR2 ANQGSEA. CDR3 DNA: TGCAGCGTTGAAGGGGACAGGGACTGCAATGAGCGGTTCTTC. Its translation is CSVEGDRDCNERFF.

This clonotype was recorded many times. The gene calls are TRBV11-3 and TRBJ2-7, with D hard to call. Trimming cost V 5 bases and J 4 bases, with 12 bases left between them. The CDR3 contains 13 residues. Germline V gene lookup returns CDR1 SGHNT and CDR2 YENEEA. CDR3 region: CASSLSMGYEQYF. CDR3 DNA sequence: TGTGCCAGCAGCCTATCCATGGGTTACGAGCAGTACTTC.

The V call is TRBV20-1, the J call TRBJ2-5; D is possibly TRBD1 or TRBD2 (5 bases each). V gave up 3 bases and J gave up 4 bases, with 18 bases separating them. The CDR3 length is 15 residues. Germline V gene sequence: CDR1 DFQATT, CDR2 SNEGSKA (reference sequence). This chain's CDR3 is CSASWGVGDPETQYF. CDR3 nucleotides: TGCAGTGCTAGTTGGGGCGTGGGGGACCCAGAGACCCAGTACTTC.

The gene calls are TRBV6-6 and TRBJ2-5; D remains ambiguous. The germline CDR1 and CDR2 sequences are MNHNY and SVGAGI (reference sequence). The CDR3 spans 11 residues. The V gene lost 7 bases and the J gene lost 7 bases, with 10 bases spanning the gap. CDR3 sequence reads: CASTEEGTQYF. In DNA, the CDR3 is TGTGCCAGCACCGAAGAAGGGACCCAGTACTTC.

This chain links TRBV20-1 with TRBJ1-5; TRBD1 is a possible D gene (5 bases). Germline-derived CDR1 and CDR2 are DFQATT and SNEGSKA (reference sequence). V lost 1 base and J 1 base, leaving 14 bases between the germline ends. The CDR3 covers 16 residues. This CDR3 reads CSARGWDSKSNQPQHF. For the CDR3, the DNA is TGCAGTGCTAGAGGTTGGGACTCCAAAAGCAATCAGCCCCAGCATTTT.

This clonotype was seen once. A junction boundary mismatches the germline segment, possibly from a read error. V is TRBV7-9 and J is TRBJ2-7; 8 nucleotides agree with TRBD1. The CDR3 spans 16 residues. The V gene's germline CDR1 is SEHNR and CDR2 FQNEAQ (reference sequence). The CDR3 loop is CASRNTAQGVTYEQYF. Written as DNA, the CDR3 is TGTGCCAGCAGGAACACGGCACAGGGGGTAACCTACGAGCAGTATTTC.

Concerning this clonotype: Since the CDR3 does not end with the conserved phenylalanine or tryptophan, this likely comes from a read error. The rearrangement links TRBV5-1 to TRBJ1-3; D is unclear. Looked up from germline, CDR1 is SGHRS and CDR2 is YFSETQ. The length of the CDR3 is 13 residues. V dropped 0 bases and J dropped 5 bases, with 6 bases sitting between them. As DNA, the CDR3 is TGCGCCAGCAGCTTGGACTTTCGAAACACCATATATTTG. This encodes CASSLDFRNTIYL.

The DNA for the CDR3 is TGCAGTGCTAGTAAGGGGGCGGACAGCTATGGCTACACCTTC. It codes for CSASKGADSYGYTF. The J gene is TRBJ1-2, the V gene TRBV20-1; 7 bases map to TRBD1. The V segment lost 3 bases and the J segment 4 bases; nucleotides outside the gene matches: 8. The CDR3 has 14 amino acids. From germline, CDR1 is DFQATT and CDR2 SNEGSKA (reference sequence).

Remarks on this clonotype: One end of the junction varies from germline; a read error may be responsible. The chain recombines TRBV7-9 with TRBJ2-5; D may be TRBD2 (6 bases). Germline values: CDR1 SEHNR, CDR2 FQNEAQ (reference sequence). The CDR3 is 11 amino acids. CDR3 nucleotide sequence: TGTGCCAGCACCTTAGGGGAGGCCCAGTACTTC. Its translation is CASTLGEAQYF.

The V call is TRBV11-2, the J call TRBJ2-2, with TRBD1 as a possible D gene (6 bases). With 6 bases removed from V and 2 bases from J, the gap between germline ends came to 13 bases. The CDR3 length is 15 residues. CDR1 is SGHAT, CDR2 FQNNGV, per germline. CDR3 in amino acids: CASSRTEVNTGELFF. The CDR3 DNA reads as TGTGCCAGCAGTAGGACAGAGGTCAACACCGGGGAGCTGTTTTTT.

The sample holds a few counts of this clonotype. V usage is TRBV12-3 or TRBV12-4 and J usage is TRBJ2-7; D is unresolved. The CDR3 runs 14 residues. The V gene lost 3 bases and the J gene lost 5 bases, with 14 bases spanning the gap. The CDR3 protein is CASSFPPPGNEQYF. The CDR3 DNA reads as TGTGCCAGCAGTTTCCCCCCCCCTGGTAACGAGCAGTACTTC.

This CDR3 is CASSPRPYSDGQFF. CDR3 nucleotides: TGTGCCAGCAGTCCCAGGCCCTATAGCGACGGGCAGTTCTTC. This chain joins TRBV6-5 and TRBJ2-1; D might be TRBD2 (5 bases). Looked up from germline, CDR1 is MNHEY and CDR2 is SVGAGI. The V end lost 5 bases, the J end lost 12 bases, and 20 bases lay between the germline ends. CDR3 length: 14 amino acids.

The CDR3 protein is CASSLGTMYTGELFF. The CDR3 nucleotides read TGTGCCAGCAGCTTAGGGACTATGTACACCGGGGAGCTGTTTTTT. The chain recombines TRBV11-2 with TRBJ2-2, with D perhaps TRBD2 (6 bases). Trimming removed 1 base at V and 3 bases at J, with 9 bases between. CDR1 is SGHAT, CDR2 FQNNGV, per germline. The CDR3 is made up of 15 amino acids.

The chain combines TRBV4-3 with TRBJ2-1; 7 nucleotides agree with TRBD1. There are 18 residues in the CDR3. CDR1 is LGHNA and CDR2 is YSLEER in the germline V gene. J lost 6 bases, V lost 0 bases, and 14 bases had no gene match. CDR3 DNA sequence: TGCGCCAGCAGCCAAGAAATTGGACGACAGGGACCGACCAATGAGCAGTTCTTC. It translates to CASSQEIGRQGPTNEQFF.

Turning to this clonotype: Because it lacks the conserved phenylalanine or tryptophan at the end, this CDR3 is likely a read error. The chain uses TRBV11-2 and TRBJ2-1; the D gene is possibly TRBD1 (6 bases). The length of the CDR3 is 13 residues. Germline V gene data show CDR1 as SGHAT and CDR2 as FQNNGV. The germline V and J ends were trimmed by 3 bases and 7 bases, with 10 bases remaining between them. The CDR3 coding sequence is TGTGCCAGCAGCTTCGATAGGGGGAATGAGCAGTTCAGC. It is translated as CASSFDRGNEQFS.

The chain uses TRBV30 and TRBJ1-2, with D unclear. Trimming stripped 2 bases from V and 10 bases from J, with 11 bases between. This CDR3 is 11 amino acids long. Germline V gene lookup returns CDR1 GTSNPN and CDR2 SVGIG (reference sequence). The CDR3 nucleotides read TGTGCCTGGAGTACACCCCGGGACTACACCTTC. Protein sequence: CAWSTPRDYTF.

For this clonotype: This may be a read error, as it is one base from a much larger clone. V is TRBV24-1 and J is TRBJ2-2; D gene ambiguous. The germline V gene has CDR1 KGHDR and CDR2 SFDVKD. The CDR3 sequence is 16 residues long. The CDR3 loop is CATSEVWPRNAGELFF. The CDR3 DNA sequence: TGTGCCACCAGTGAGGTTTGGCCTAGGAACGCCGGGGAGCTGTTTTTT.

The chain uses TRBV10-3 and TRBJ2-7; TRBD2 agrees at 9 bases. Losses at the gene ends were 2 bases for V and 0 bases for J; bases not matched to a gene: 11. The CDR3 runs to 18 residues. The germline gives CDR1 ENHRY, CDR2 SYGVKD. CDR3 DNA: TGTGCCATCAGTGAGCCGGAAACGGGACTAGCTTACTCCTACGAGCAGTACTTC. Translation gives CAISEPETGLAYSYEQYF.

This rearrangement joins TRBV12-3 or TRBV12-4 to TRBJ2-1; 12 bases fit TRBD1. CDR3 size: 17 residues. The ends lost 2 bases at V and 10 bases at J; junction bases unmatched: 12. The CDR3, as DNA: TGTGCCAGCAGTTTACCCTCAGACGGGACAGGGGGCAGAGAGCAGTTCTTC. Protein: CASSLPSDGTGGREQFF.

About this clonotype itself: One end of the junction is discordant with germline, which a read error may explain. The chain carries TRBV11-2 and TRBJ2-2; 9 bases map to TRBD1. Per germline, CDR1 SGHAT and CDR2 FQNNGV. CDR3 length: 17 amino acids. The CDR3, as DNA: TGTACCAGCAGCTCACGCCGCCGGGACAGGGTAGCCGGGGAGCTGTTTTTT. Protein product: CTSSSRRRDRVAGELFF.

This clonotype was seen a single time. The DNA is omitted, as the CDR3 cannot be located on it reliably, and the CDR3 follows TCRdb's listing. The chain couples TRBV11-2 to TRBJ2-1; the table's D call TRBD2 went unverified against the DNA. Both ends counted, the CDR3 spans 23 residues. The germline V gene encodes CDR1 SGHAT and CDR2 FQNNGV. The CDR3: CASSFYICSASRPGLAGMNEQFF.

By frequency in the sample, this clonotype is large (0.1 to 1%). The chain recombines TRBV29-1 with TRBJ2-2; a weak D match, TRBD1 (7 bases). CDR3 length equals 15 residues. V was pared by 6 bases and J by 1 base, with 15 bases between. Germline CDR1 reads SQVTM; CDR2 reads ANQGSEA. CDR3 sequence reads: CSVEGARENTGELFF. CDR3 sequence (DNA): TGCAGCGTCGAGGGGGCGCGGGAGAACACCGGGGAGCTGTTTTTT.

The chain has TRBV29-1 and TRBJ1-1; D gene ambiguous. There are 11 residues in the CDR3. V was clipped by 7 bases and J by 4 bases, with 10 bases between them. The germline V gene encodes CDR1 SQVTM and CDR2 ANQGSEA. The DNA for the CDR3 is TGCAGCGGCCAGATGGGCACTGAAGCTTTCTTT. As protein: CSGQMGTEAFF.

The rearrangement links TRBV20-1 to TRBJ2-2, with 7 bases aligning to TRBD2. The germline V gene encodes CDR1 DFQATT and CDR2 SNEGSKA (reference sequence). Unmatched junction bases numbered 13, after V lost 6 bases and J lost 9 bases. The CDR3 sequence is 14 residues long. This CDR3 reads CSASGGRGTRELFF. The CDR3 bases are TGCAGTGCCTCCGGCGGGAGAGGGACCCGGGAGCTGTTTTTT.

On this clonotype itself: Germline and junction disagree at one end, which may indicate a read error. V and J are TRBV20-1 and TRBJ2-3; the match to TRBD2 covers 13 bases. Germline V gene data show CDR1 as DFQATT and CDR2 as SNEGSKA (reference sequence). This CDR3 has 18 amino acids. The CDR3 bases are TGCAGTGCTAGCGGGACTAGCGGGATCGCACCAACCACAGATACGCAGTACTTT. Protein product: CSASGTSGIAPTTDTQYF.

The chain links TRBV11-1 to TRBJ1-1; no clear D gene. V was shortened by 1 base and J by 11 bases, with 17 bases between the two germline ends. CDR1 is SGHAT and CDR2 is FQDESV in the germline V gene (reference sequence). This CDR3 has 14 residues. The CDR3 nucleotides read TGTGCCAGCAGCTTAGGGGAGTGGGTCAGCAAGGCTTTCTTT. Its translation is CASSLGEWVSKAFF.